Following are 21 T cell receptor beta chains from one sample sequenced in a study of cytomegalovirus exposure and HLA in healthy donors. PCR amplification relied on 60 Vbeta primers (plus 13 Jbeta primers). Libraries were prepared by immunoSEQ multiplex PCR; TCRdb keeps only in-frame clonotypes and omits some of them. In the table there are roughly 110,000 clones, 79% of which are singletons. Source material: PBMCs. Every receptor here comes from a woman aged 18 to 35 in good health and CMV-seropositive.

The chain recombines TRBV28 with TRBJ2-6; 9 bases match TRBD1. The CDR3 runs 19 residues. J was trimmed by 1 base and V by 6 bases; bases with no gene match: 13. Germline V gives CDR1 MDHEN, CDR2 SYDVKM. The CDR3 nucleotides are TGTGCCAGCAGGTCCACCGGGACAGGGTTGCGGTCTGGGGCCAACGTCCTGACTTTC. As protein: CASRSTGTGLRSGANVLTF.

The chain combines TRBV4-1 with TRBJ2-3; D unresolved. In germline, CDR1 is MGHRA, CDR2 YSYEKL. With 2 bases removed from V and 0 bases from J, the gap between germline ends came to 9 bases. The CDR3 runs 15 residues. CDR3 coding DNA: TGCGCCAGCAGCCAACGACTGCCTAGCACAGATACGCAGTATTTT. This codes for CASSQRLPSTDTQYF.

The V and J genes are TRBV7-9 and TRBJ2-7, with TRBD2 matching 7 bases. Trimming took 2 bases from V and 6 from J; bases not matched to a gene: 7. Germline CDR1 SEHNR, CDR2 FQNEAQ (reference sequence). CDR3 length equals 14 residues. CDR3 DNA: TGTGCCAGCAGCTTATCCGGGGAGGGTCGCGAGCAGTACTTC. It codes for CASSLSGEGREQYF.

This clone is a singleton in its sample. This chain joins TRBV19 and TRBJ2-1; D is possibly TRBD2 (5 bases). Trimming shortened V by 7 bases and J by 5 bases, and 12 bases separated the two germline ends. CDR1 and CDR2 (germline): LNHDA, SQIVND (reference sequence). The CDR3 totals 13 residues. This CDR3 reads CASNEGWDNEQFF. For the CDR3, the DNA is TGTGCCAGTAACGAGGGATGGGACAATGAGCAGTTCTTC.

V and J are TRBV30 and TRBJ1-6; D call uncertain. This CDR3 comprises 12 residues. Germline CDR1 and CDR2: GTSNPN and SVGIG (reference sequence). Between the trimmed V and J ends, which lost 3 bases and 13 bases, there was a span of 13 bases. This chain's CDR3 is CAWRKLHAPLHF. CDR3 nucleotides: TGTGCCTGGAGGAAATTACATGCTCCCCTCCACTTT.

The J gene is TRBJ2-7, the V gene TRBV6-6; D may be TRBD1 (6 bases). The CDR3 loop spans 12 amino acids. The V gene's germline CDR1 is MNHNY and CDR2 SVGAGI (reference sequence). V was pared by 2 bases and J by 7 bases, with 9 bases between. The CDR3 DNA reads TGTGCCAGCAGTTACGGGGGCCGAGAGCAGTACTTC. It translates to CASSYGGREQYF.

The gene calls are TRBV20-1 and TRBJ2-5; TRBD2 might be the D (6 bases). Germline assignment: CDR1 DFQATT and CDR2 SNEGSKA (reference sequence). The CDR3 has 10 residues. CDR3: CRVGEATQYF. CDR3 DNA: TGCAGGGTGGGGGAGGCGACCCAGTACTTC.

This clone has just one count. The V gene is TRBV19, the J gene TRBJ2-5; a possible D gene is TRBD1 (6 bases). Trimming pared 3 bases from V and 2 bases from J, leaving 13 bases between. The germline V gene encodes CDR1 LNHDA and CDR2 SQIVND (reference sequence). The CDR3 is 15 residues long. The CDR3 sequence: CASSIPATGQETQYF. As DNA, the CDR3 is TGTGCCAGTAGTATCCCCGCGACAGGACAAGAGACCCAGTACTTC.

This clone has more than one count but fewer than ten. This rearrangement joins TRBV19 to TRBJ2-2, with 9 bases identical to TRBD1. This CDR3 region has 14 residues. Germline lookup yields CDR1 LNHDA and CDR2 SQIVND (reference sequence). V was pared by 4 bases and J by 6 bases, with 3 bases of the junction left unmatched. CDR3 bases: TGTGCCAGTAGTACGGGACAGGGATCCGGGGAGCTGTTTTTT. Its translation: CASSTGQGSGELFF.

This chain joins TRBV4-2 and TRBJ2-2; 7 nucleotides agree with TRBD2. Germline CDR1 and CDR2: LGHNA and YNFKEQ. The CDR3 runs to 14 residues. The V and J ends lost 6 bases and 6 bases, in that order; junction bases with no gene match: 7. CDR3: CASSRLASAGELFF. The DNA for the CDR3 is TGTGCCAGCAGTCGACTAGCTAGCGCCGGGGAGCTGTTTTTT.

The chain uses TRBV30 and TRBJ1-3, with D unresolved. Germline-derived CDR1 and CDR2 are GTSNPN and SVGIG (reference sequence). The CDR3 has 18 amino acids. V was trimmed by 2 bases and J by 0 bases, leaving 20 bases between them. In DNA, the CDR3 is TGTGCCTGGAGTATATACCCCCGGCGGGCCGACTCTGGAAACACCATATATTTT. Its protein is CAWSIYPRRADSGNTIYF. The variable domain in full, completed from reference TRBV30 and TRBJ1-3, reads SQTIHQWPATLVQPVGSPLSLECTVEGTSNPNLYWYRQAAGRGLQLLFYSVGIGQISSEVPQNLSASRPQDRQFILSSKKLLLSDSGFYLCAWSIYPRRADSGNTIYFGEGSWLTVV.

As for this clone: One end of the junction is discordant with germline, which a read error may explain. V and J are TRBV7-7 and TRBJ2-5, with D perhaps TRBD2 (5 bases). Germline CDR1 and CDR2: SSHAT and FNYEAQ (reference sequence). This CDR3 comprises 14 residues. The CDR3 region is CASSPNIGEETRYF. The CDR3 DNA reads TGTGCTAGCAGCCCCAACATCGGGGAAGAGACCCGGTACTTC.

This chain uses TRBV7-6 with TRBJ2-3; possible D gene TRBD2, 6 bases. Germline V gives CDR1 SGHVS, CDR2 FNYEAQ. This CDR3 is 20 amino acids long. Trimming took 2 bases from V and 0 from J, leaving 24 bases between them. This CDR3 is CASSLTSRTIAVSSTDTQYF. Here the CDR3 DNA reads TGTGCCAGCAGCTTAACCTCCAGGACGATAGCGGTGTCTAGCACAGATACGCAGTATTTT.

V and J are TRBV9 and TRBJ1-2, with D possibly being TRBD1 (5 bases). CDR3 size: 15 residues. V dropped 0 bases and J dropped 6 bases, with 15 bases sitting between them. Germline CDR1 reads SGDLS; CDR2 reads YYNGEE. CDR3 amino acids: CASSVASSGEDGYTF. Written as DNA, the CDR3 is TGTGCCAGCAGCGTAGCTTCGTCGGGGGAAGATGGCTACACCTTC.

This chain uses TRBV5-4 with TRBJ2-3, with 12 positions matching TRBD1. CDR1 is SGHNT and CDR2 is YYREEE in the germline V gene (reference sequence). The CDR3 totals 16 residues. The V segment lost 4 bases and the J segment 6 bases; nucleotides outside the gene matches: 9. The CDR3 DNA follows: TGTGCCAGCAGCCCCCATCAGGGACAGGGGGCTGATACGCAGTATTTT. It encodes CASSPHQGQGADTQYF. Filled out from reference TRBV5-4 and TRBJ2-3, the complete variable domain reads ETGVTQSPTHLIKTRGQQVTLRCSSQSGHNTVSWYQQALGQGPQFIFQYYREEENGRGNFPPRFSGLQFPNYSSELNVNALELDDSALYLCASSPHQGQGADTQYFGPGTRLTVL.

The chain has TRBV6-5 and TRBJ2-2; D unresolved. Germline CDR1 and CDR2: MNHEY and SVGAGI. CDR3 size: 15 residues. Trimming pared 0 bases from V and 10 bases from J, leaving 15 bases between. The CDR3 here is CASSYSSRPRPELFF. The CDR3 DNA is TGTGCCAGCAGTTACTCGTCTAGACCCCGGCCGGAGCTGTTTTTT.

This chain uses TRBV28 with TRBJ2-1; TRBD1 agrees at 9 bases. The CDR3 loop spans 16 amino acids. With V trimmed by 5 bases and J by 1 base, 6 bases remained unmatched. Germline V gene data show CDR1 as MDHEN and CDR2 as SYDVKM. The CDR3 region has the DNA TGTGCCAGCAGTCACTATGGACAGGGGTCCTACAATGAGCAGTTCTTC. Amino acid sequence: CASSHYGQGSYNEQFF.

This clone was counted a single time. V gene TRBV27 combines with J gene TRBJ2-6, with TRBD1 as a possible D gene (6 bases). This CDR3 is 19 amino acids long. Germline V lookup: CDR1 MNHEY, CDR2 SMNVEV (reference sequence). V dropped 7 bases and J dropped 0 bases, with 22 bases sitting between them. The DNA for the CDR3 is TGTGCCAGCAAGTTTTCTGGAGGACAGTTCAGCTCTGGGGCCAACGTCCTGACTTTC. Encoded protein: CASKFSGGQFSSGANVLTF.

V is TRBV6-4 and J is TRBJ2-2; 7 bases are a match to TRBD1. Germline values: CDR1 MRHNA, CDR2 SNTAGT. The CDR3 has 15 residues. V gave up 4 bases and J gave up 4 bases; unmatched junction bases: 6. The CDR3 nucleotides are TGTGCCAGCAGTGTCGTAGGGGGCGGCACCGGGGAGCTGTTTTTT. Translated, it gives CASSVVGGGTGELFF.

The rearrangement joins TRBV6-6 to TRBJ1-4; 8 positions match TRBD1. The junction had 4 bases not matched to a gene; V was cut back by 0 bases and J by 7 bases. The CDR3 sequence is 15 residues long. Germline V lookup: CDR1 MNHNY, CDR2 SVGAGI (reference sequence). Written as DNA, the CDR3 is TGTGCCAGCAGTTACTCAACAGGGGGACGTGAAAAACTGTTTTTT. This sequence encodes CASSYSTGGREKLFF.

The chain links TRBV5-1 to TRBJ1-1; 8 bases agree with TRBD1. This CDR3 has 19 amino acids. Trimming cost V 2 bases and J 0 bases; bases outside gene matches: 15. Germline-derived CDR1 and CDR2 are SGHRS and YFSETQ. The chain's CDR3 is CASSLRSDRAAPLNTEAFF. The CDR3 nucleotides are TGCGCCAGCAGCTTACGCTCGGACAGGGCGGCCCCTCTGAACACTGAAGCTTTCTTT.